These 7 T cell receptor beta chains were all obtained from the same sample, sequenced in a study of T-cell reconstitution after alpha-beta-depleted transplantation in children (dated by TCRdb to about 2016). The method was PCR. The instrument given in TCRdb is Illumina HiSeq 2500. Molecular barcoding was employed in the preparation of TCR libraries, with unique molecular identifiers being used to normalize TCRbeta repertoire quantification. TCRdb trimmed the raw reads at Q25, called clones with MiXCR and kept productive beta chains. Identical CDR3 proteins give one entry, which carries the most common genes and DNA. The table for this sample lists about 830,000 distinct CDR3 sequences; 15% to 20% of them were counted only once. The leading ten clones occupy around 5.3% of the sample. This specimen's treatment or condition label, interpreted: allogeneic hematopoietic cell transplantation with graft depleted of TCRalphabeta T cells and CD19 B cells.

The source was PBMCs, mostly from graft donor cells, collected 360 days after TCRalphabeta/CD19-depleted stem cell transplant. These receptors were collected from a male patient younger than 18 who had a stem cell transplant for acute lymphoblastic leukemia, so the T cells may come from the graft donor.

This clonotype occurred many times. J is TRBJ2-7 and V is TRBV10-3; 10 positions agree with TRBD2. V shed 11 bases, J shed 1 base, and the junction held 8 bases outside the gene matches. CDR1 is ENHRY and CDR2 is SYGVKD in the germline V gene. This CDR3 spans 14 amino acids. CDR3 amino acids: CAAAWTSGSYEQYF. The CDR3 nucleotides read TGTGCCGCCGCTTGGACTAGCGGATCCTACGAGCAGTACTTC.

The rearrangement joins TRBV19 to TRBJ2-1; TRBD2 agrees at 9 bases. Germline CDR1 and CDR2: LNHDA and SQIVND (reference sequence). With 8 bases clipped from V and 9 bases from J, the junction kept 11 bases outside the gene matches. The CDR3 covers 14 residues. As DNA, the CDR3 is TGTGCCAGTTTAGCGGGAGAGTTTGGGGGTGAGCAGTTCTTC. Amino acids: CASLAGEFGGEQFF.

This clonotype was observed a handful of times. V gene TRBV9 combines with J gene TRBJ1-1; 8 nucleotides agree with TRBD1. The CDR3 runs 15 residues. CDR1 and CDR2 from the germline V gene are SGDLS and YYNGEE. Germline trimming cut 4 bases from V and 3 bases from J; bases unmatched to any gene: 8. The CDR3 DNA reads as TGTGCCAGCAGCCCTGGACAGGGTTGGGACACTGAAGCTTTCTTT. Its protein product is CASSPGQGWDTEAFF.

There are many counts of this clonotype. The rearrangement joins TRBV3-1 to TRBJ2-3, with 7 bases aligning to TRBD2. Per germline, CDR1 LGHDT and CDR2 YNNKEL (reference sequence). V was clipped by 3 bases and J by 2 bases; unmatched bases: 2. CDR3 length: 14 amino acids. The CDR3: CASSHLAVTDTQYF. As DNA, the CDR3 is TGTGCCAGCAGCCATCTAGCGGTCACAGATACGCAGTATTTT.

Here the CDR3 reads CASSPPRQGGVQETQYF. Written as DNA, the CDR3 is TGTGCCAGCTCACCTCCCCGGCAGGGCGGGGTTCAAGAGACCCAGTACTTC. V gene TRBV18 combines with J gene TRBJ2-5; possible D gene TRBD2, 6 bases. The CDR3 extends over 17 amino acids. Germline values: CDR1 KGHSH, CDR2 LQKENI. Trimming pared 3 bases from V and 2 bases from J, leaving 19 bases between. Combining the CDR3 with reference TRBV18 and TRBJ2-5 gives the whole variable domain NAGVMQNPRHLVRRRGQEARLRCSPMKGHSHVYWYRQLPEEGLKFMVYLQKENIIDESGMPKERFSAEFPKEGPSILRIQQVVRGDSAAYFCASSPPRQGGVQETQYFGPGTRLLVL.

Only a few counts were recorded for this clonotype. The chain has TRBV7-9 and TRBJ2-1; 12 nucleotides line up with TRBD2. Germline CDR1 is SEHNR and CDR2 is FQNEAQ (reference sequence). The V and J ends lost 5 bases and 6 bases, in that order; junction bases with no gene match: 8. The CDR3 covers 16 residues. The CDR3 protein is CASSVTTSGRANEQFF. CDR3 sequence (DNA): TGTGCCAGCAGCGTTACGACTAGCGGGAGAGCCAATGAGCAGTTCTTC.

This clonotype showed up just a few times. The chain employs TRBV5-1 and TRBJ2-3; perhaps TRBD1 as D (6 bases). The germline V gene has CDR1 SGHRS and CDR2 YFSETQ. The CDR3 consists of 13 residues. Trimming shortened V by 1 base and J by 4 bases, and 7 bases separated the two germline ends. The CDR3: CASSLWTADTQYF. The CDR3 DNA sequence: TGCGCCAGCAGCTTGTGGACAGCAGATACGCAGTATTTT. Together with reference TRBV5-1 and TRBJ2-3, the CDR3 gives the full variable domain: KAGVTQTPRYLIKTRGQQVTLSCSPISGHRSVSWYQQTPGQGLQFLFEYFSETQRNKGNFPGRFSGRQFSNSRSEMNVSTLELGDSALYLCASSLWTADTQYFGPGTRLTVL.